This TCR beta chain is drawn from a study of shared clonotypes between healthy human individuals. Sequenced by immunoSEQ multiplex PCR; TCRdb stores in-frame clones only, minus some. The sample includes roughly 1.5 million clones, under 99% of them seen just once. CDR1 is SGDLS, CDR2 YYNGEE, per germline. The CDR3 length is 14 residues. The V end was cut by 6 bases, the J end by 2 bases, with 13 bases between. This clone was observed a single time. The sequencing input was naive CD4+ T cells sorted from blood. Subset indicated: CD45RA+ positively selected. The clonotype comes from a man in his thirties or forties in good health. This sequence joins TRBV9 and TRBJ2-3, with D perhaps being TRBD1 or TRBD2 (5 bases each). The CDR3 nucleotides read TGTGCCAGCAACCAACTGGGGACCACAGATACGCAGTATTTT. This gives the protein CASNQLGTTDTQYF.